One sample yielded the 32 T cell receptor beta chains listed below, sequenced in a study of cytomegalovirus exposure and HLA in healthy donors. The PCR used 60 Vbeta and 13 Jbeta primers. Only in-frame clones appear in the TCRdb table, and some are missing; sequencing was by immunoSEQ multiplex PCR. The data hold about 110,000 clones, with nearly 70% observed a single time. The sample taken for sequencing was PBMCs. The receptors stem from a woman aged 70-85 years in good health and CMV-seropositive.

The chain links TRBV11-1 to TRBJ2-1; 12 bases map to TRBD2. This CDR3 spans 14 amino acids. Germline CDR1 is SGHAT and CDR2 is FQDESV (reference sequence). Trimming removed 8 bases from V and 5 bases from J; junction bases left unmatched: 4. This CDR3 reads CASQTSGGHNEQFF. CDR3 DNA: TGTGCCAGCCAGACTAGCGGGGGACACAATGAGCAGTTCTTC. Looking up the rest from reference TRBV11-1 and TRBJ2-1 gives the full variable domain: EAEVAQSPRYKITEKSQAVAFWCDPISGHATLYWYRQILGQGPELLVQFQDESVVDDSQLPKDRFSAERLKGVDSTLKIQPAELGDSAMYLCASQTSGGHNEQFFGPGTRLTVL.

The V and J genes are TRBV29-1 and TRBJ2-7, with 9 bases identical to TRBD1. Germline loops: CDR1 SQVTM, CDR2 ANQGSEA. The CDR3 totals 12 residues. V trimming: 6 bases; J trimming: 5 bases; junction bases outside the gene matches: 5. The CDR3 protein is CSVGQGGNEQYF. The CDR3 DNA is TGCAGCGTGGGACAGGGAGGCAACGAGCAGTACTTC.

The CDR3, as DNA: TGCGCCAGCAGCCCCTTATTGGTTGCCGGCTATGGCTACACCTTC. Translated, it gives CASSPLLVAGYGYTF. V and J are TRBV5-1 and TRBJ1-2; no reliable D call. The germline V gene encodes CDR1 SGHRS and CDR2 YFSETQ. The V end lost 4 bases, the J end lost 4 bases, and 17 bases lay between the germline ends. This CDR3 has 15 residues.

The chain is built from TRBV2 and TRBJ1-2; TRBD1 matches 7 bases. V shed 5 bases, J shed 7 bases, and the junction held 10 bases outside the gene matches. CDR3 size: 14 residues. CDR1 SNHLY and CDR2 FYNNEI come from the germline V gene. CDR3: CASSPGQKTGGYTF. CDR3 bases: TGTGCCAGCAGTCCGGGACAGAAGACGGGTGGCTACACCTTC. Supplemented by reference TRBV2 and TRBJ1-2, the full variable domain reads EPEVTQTPSHQVTQMGQEVILRCVPISNHLYFYWYRQILGQKVEFLVSFYNNEISEKSEIFDDQFSVERPDGSNFTLKIRSTKLEDSAMYFCASSPGQKTGGYTFGSGTRLTVV.

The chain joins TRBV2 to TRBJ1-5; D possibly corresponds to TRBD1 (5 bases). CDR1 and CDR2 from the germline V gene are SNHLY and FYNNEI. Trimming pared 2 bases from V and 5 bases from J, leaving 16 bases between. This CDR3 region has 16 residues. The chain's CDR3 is CASSERRGGTYQPQHF. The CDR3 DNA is TGTGCCAGCAGTGAAAGGAGGGGCGGGACGTATCAGCCCCAGCATTTT.

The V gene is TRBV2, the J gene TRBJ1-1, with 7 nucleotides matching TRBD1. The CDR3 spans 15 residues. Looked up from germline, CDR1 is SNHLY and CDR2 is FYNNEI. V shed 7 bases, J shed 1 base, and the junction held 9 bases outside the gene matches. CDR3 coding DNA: TGTGCCAGCACCCCCCTGGGACAGAAGAACACTGAAGCTTTCTTT. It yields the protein CASTPLGQKNTEAFF.

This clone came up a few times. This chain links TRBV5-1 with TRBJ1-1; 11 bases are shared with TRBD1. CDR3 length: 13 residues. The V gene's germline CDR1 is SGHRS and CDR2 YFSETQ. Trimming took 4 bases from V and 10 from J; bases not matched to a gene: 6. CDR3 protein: CASSPGQGAPAFF. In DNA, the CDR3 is TGCGCCAGCAGCCCCGGACAGGGGGCACCAGCTTTCTTT.

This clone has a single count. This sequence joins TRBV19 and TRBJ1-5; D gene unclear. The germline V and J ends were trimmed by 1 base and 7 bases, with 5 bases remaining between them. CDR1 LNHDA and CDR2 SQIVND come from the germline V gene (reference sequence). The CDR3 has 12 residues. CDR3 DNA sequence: TGTGCCAGTAGTATAGTAGAACAGCCCCAGCATTTT. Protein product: CASSIVEQPQHF.

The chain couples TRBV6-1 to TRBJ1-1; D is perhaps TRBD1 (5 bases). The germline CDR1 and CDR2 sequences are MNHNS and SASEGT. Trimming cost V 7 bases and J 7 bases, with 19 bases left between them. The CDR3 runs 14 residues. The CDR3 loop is CASIWTAGGDEAFF. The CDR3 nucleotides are TGTGCCAGCATCTGGACGGCGGGGGGTGATGAAGCTTTCTTT.

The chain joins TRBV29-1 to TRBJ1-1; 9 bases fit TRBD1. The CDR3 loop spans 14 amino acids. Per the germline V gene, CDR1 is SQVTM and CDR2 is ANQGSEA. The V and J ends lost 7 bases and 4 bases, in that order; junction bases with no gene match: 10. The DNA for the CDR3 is TGCAGCGGGGGGACAGGGATGGAGGCCACTGAAGCTTTCTTT. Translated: CSGGTGMEATEAFF.

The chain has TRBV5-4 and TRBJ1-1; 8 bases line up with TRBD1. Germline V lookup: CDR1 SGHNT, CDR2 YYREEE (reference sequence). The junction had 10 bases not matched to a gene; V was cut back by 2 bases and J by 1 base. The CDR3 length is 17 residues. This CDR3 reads CASSLRPGTGANTEAFF. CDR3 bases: TGTGCCAGCAGCTTACGTCCCGGGACAGGTGCGAACACTGAAGCTTTCTTT.

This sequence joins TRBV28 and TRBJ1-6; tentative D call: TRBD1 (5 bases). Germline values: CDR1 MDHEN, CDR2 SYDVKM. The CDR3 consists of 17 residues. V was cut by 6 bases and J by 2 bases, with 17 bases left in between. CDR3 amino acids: CASRPPTGTPYNSPLHF. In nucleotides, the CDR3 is TGTGCCAGCAGACCCCCTACAGGAACCCCCTATAATTCACCCCTCCACTTT.

Here the CDR3 reads CASSQGENTEAFF. The DNA of the CDR3 is TGTGCCAGCAGCCAAGGGGAGAACACTGAAGCTTTCTTT. The gene calls are TRBV9 and TRBJ1-1, with a tentative D call TRBD1 (5 bases). Trimming removed 4 bases from V and 1 base from J, with 8 bases in between. This CDR3 spans 13 amino acids. CDR1 is SGDLS, CDR2 YYNGEE, per germline.

The CDR3: CAMDSGGATDTQYF. DNA of the CDR3: TGTGCCATGGATAGCGGGGGGGCCACAGATACGCAGTATTTT. J is TRBJ2-3 and V is TRBV6-1; 11 nucleotides match TRBD2. CDR3 size: 14 residues. V shed 10 bases, J shed 2 bases, and the junction held 5 bases outside the gene matches. Germline loops: CDR1 MNHNS, CDR2 SASEGT.

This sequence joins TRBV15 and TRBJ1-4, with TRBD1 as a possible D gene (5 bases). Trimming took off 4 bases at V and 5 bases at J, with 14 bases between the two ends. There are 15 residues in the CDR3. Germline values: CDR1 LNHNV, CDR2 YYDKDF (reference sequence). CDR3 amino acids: CATSKGQGGNEKLFF. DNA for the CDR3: TGTGCCACCAGCAAGGGCCAGGGAGGGAATGAAAAACTGTTTTTT.

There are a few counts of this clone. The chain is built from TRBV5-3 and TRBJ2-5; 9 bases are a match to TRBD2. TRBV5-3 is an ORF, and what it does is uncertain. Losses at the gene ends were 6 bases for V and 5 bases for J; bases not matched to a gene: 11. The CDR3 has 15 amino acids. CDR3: CARILGGGVRETQYF. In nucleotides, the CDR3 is TGTGCCAGAATCCTCGGCGGGGGGGTCCGTGAGACCCAGTACTTC.

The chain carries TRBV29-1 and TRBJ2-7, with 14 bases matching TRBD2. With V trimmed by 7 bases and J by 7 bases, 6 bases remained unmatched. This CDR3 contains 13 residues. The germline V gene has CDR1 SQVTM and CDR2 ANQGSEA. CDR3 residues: CSAGTSGGGEQYF. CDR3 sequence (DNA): TGCAGCGCAGGGACTAGCGGGGGTGGTGAGCAGTACTTC.

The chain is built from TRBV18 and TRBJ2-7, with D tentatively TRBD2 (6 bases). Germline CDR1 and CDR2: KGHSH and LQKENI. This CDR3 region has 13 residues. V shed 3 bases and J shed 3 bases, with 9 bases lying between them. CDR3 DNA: TGTGCCAGCTCACCTGGGGGGTTCTACGAGCAGTACTTC. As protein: CASSPGGFYEQYF.

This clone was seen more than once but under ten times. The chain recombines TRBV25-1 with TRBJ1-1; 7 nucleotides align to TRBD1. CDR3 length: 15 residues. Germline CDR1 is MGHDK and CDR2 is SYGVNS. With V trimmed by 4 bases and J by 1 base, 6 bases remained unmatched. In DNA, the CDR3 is TGTGCCAGCAGTGCCCTAGGGGGCCGGAACACTGAAGCTTTCTTT. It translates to CASSALGGRNTEAFF.

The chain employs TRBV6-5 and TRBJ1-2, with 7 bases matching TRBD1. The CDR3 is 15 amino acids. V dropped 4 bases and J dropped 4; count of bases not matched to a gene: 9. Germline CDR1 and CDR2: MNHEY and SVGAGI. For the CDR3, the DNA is TGTGCCAGCAGTTCCACAGGGGTTCCTACCTATGGCTACACCTTC. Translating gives CASSSTGVPTYGYTF.

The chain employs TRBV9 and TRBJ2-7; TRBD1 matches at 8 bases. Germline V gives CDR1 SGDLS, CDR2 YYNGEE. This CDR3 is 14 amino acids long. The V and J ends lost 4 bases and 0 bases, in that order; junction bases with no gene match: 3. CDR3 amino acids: CASSIGTGSYEQYF. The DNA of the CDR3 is TGTGCCAGCAGCATAGGGACAGGCTCCTACGAGCAGTACTTC.

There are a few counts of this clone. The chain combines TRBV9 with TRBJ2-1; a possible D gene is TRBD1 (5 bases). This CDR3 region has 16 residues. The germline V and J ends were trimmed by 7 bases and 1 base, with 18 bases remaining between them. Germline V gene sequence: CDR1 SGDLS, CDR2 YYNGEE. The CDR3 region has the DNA TGTGCCAGCTCTGAAGGGTGGGGCCGTTCCTACAATGAGCAGTTCTTC. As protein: CASSEGWGRSYNEQFF.

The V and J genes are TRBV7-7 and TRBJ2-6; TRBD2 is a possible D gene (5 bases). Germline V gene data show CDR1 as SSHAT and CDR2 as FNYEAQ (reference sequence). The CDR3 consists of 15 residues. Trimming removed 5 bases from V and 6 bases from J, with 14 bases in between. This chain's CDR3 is CASSPGPGEANVLTF. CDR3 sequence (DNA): TGTGCCAGCAGCCCCGGGCCCGGGGAGGCCAACGTCCTGACTTTC.

The DNA of the CDR3 is TGTGCCAGCAGCTCCCAGTGGCTAGCGGGTAGAACAGATACGCAGTATTTT. This codes for CASSSQWLAGRTDTQYF. The rearrangement joins TRBV7-2 to TRBJ2-3; 8 nucleotides match TRBD2. Germline CDR1 is SGHTA and CDR2 is FQGNSA. The CDR3 covers 17 residues. V lost 4 bases and J lost 3; bases outside the gene matches: 12. Full variable domain (outside the CDR3, taken from reference TRBV7-2 and TRBJ2-3): GAGVSQSPSNKVTEKGKDVELRCDPISGHTALYWYRQSLGQGLEFLIYFQGNSAPDKSGLPSDRFSAERTGGSVSTLTIQRTQQEDSAVYLCASSSQWLAGRTDTQYFGPGTRLTVL.

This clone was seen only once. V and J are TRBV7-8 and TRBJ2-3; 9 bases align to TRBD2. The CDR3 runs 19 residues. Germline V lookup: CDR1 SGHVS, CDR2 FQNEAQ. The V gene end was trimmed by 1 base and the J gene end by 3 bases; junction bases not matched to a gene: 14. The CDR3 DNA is TGTGCCAGCAGCTTAGTTGGTAGCGGGGGTACGGGAACAACAGATACGCAGTATTTT. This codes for CASSLVGSGGTGTTDTQYF.

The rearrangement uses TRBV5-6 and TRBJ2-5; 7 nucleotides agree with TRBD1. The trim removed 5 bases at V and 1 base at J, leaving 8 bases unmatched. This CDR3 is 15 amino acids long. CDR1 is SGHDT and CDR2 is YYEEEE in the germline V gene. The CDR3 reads CASRSTGALQETQYF. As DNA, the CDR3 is TGTGCCAGCAGGTCAACAGGGGCCCTCCAAGAGACCCAGTACTTC.

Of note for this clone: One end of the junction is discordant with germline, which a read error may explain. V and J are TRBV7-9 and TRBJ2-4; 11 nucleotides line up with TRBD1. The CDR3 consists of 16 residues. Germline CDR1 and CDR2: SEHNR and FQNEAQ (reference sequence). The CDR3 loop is CASSVGQGGAKNIQYF. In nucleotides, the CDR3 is TGTGCCAGCAGCGTGGGACAGGGGGGAGCCAAAAACATTCAATACTTC.

CDR3 nucleotide sequence: TGTGCCAGCAGCTCCTGGGAGGGCACAGATACGCAGTATTTT. This translates into CASSSWEGTDTQYF. The rearrangement links TRBV2 to TRBJ2-3; possibly TRBD2 for D (6 bases). The germline gives CDR1 SNHLY, CDR2 FYNNEI. V was pared by 6 bases and J by 1 base, with 11 bases between. CDR3 length: 14 amino acids.

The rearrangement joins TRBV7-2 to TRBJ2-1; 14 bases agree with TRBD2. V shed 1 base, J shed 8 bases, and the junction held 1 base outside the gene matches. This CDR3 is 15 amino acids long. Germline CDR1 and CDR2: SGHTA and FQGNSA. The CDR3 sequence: CASSLGLAGGYEQFF. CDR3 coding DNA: TGTGCCAGCAGCTTAGGACTAGCGGGGGGGTATGAGCAGTTCTTC.

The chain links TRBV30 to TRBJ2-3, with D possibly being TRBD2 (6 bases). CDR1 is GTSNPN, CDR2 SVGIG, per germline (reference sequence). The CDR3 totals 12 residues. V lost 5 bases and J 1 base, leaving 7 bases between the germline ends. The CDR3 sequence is CAWGGGTDTQYF. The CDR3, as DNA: TGTGCCTGGGGCGGGGGCACAGATACGCAGTATTTT.

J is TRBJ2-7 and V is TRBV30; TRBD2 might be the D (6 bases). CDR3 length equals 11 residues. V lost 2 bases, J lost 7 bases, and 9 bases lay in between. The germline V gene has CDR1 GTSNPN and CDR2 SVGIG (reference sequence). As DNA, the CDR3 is TGTGCCTGGAGTACCCTAGCGGAGCAGTACTTC. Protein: CAWSTLAEQYF.

CDR3 residues: CASSLQGSYNEQFF. The CDR3 DNA reads as TGTGCCAGCAGCCTACAGGGCTCCTACAATGAGCAGTTCTTC. The rearrangement uses TRBV7-9 and TRBJ2-1; perhaps TRBD1 as D (6 bases). The germline V gene encodes CDR1 SEHNR and CDR2 FQNEAQ (reference sequence). Between the trimmed V and J ends, which lost 5 bases and 0 bases, there was a span of 8 bases. The CDR3 spans 14 residues.